The 18 T cell receptor beta chains in this list originate from one sample, sequenced in a study of shared clonotypes between healthy human individuals. Assay: immunoSEQ multiplex PCR; the TCRdb copy retains only in-frame clones and omits some. The repertoire holds some 1 million clones, with approximately 72% as singletons. Input material: memory CD4+ T cells sorted from blood. Sample subset: CD45RA-negative fraction. The source is a young man in good health.

J is TRBJ2-1 and V is TRBV7-2; TRBD2 matches at 7 bases. The germline V gene has CDR1 SGHTA and CDR2 FQGNSA. Losses at the gene ends were 5 bases for V and 9 bases for J; bases not matched to a gene: 13. The CDR3 sequence is 15 residues long. This CDR3 is CASSLGLDWGSEQFF. CDR3 nucleotides: TGTGCCAGCAGCCTCGGACTAGATTGGGGAAGTGAGCAGTTCTTC.

A note on this clone: The junction shows a germline mismatch at one end, possibly a read error. The genes are TRBV7-7 and TRBJ2-1; 9 positions match TRBD2. The length of the CDR3 is 14 residues. In germline, CDR1 is SSHAT, CDR2 FNYEAQ (reference sequence). The CDR3 spells CASSLGTSSNEQFF. CDR3 bases: TGTGCTAGCAGCTTAGGGACTAGCTCCAATGAGCAGTTCTTC.

This chain uses TRBV7-2 with TRBJ2-7, with 10 bases that match TRBD1. The CDR3 extends over 16 amino acids. The junction had 9 bases not matched to a gene; V was cut back by 4 bases and J by 3 bases. The germline gives CDR1 SGHTA, CDR2 FQGNSA. Here the CDR3 reads CASSSVGTGVSYEQYF. CDR3 DNA sequence: TGTGCCAGCAGCTCAGTGGGGACAGGGGTGAGCTACGAGCAGTACTTC.

This clone has only one observation. The chain employs TRBV10-3 and TRBJ2-1; 8 bases are shared with TRBD2. With V trimmed by 10 bases and J by 4 bases, 6 bases remained unmatched. The length of the CDR3 is 13 residues. Germline V gene data show CDR1 as ENHRY and CDR2 as SYGVKD. The DNA of the CDR3 is TGTGCCACCCAGCGGGAGAATTACAATGAGCAGTTCTTC. Translation gives CATQRENYNEQFF.

The chain carries TRBV4-2 and TRBJ2-1; 12 nucleotides line up with TRBD2. The J segment lost 5 bases and the V segment lost 1 base, leaving 3 bases of the junction unmatched. Germline CDR1 is LGHNA and CDR2 is YNFKEQ. The CDR3 is 16 residues long. The CDR3 nucleotides read TGTGCCAGCAGCCAAGGACTAGCGGGGGCCAACAATGAGCAGTTCTTC. It is translated as CASSQGLAGANNEQFF.

This chain joins TRBV18 and TRBJ1-6, with D perhaps matching TRBD1 (5 bases). V was trimmed by 4 bases and J by 11 bases, leaving 15 bases between them. The length of the CDR3 is 14 residues. Germline loops: CDR1 KGHSH, CDR2 LQKENI. CDR3 sequence: CASSRTGGTTPLHF. The CDR3 region has the DNA TGTGCCAGCTCACGAACGGGGGGAACTACACCCCTCCACTTT.

The chain is built from TRBV30 and TRBJ1-4; the D gene is possibly TRBD1 (5 bases). The ends were cut back, 4 bases at V and 5 bases at J, with 17 bases in the middle. Germline V gene data show CDR1 as GTSNPN and CDR2 as SVGIG (reference sequence). CDR3 length: 15 amino acids. This CDR3 reads CAWTPGQGTNEKLFF. In nucleotides, the CDR3 is TGTGCCTGGACCCCCGGGCAGGGTACCAATGAAAAACTGTTTTTT.

The chain has TRBV30 and TRBJ1-2; 10 positions match TRBD1. The ends lost 3 bases at V and 2 bases at J; junction bases unmatched: 3. CDR1 GTSNPN and CDR2 SVGIG come from the germline V gene (reference sequence). CDR3 length: 14 amino acids. CDR3 in amino acids: CAWRETGGNYGYTF. CDR3 nucleotides: TGTGCCTGGAGGGAGACAGGGGGCAACTATGGCTACACCTTC.

The rearrangement joins TRBV2 to TRBJ2-1; D is perhaps TRBD2 (6 bases). Trimming stripped 3 bases from V and 10 bases from J, with 13 bases between. The CDR3 runs 13 residues. Germline V gene data show CDR1 as SNHLY and CDR2 as FYNNEI. The CDR3 loop is CASSETGVGEQFF. Here the CDR3 DNA reads TGTGCCAGCAGTGAGACGGGGGTCGGAGAGCAGTTCTTC.

V is TRBV28 and J is TRBJ2-1; 7 bases align to TRBD1. Germline V gives CDR1 MDHEN, CDR2 SYDVKM. The CDR3 totals 15 residues. The ends lost 3 bases at V and 6 bases at J; junction bases unmatched: 8. CDR3 in amino acids: CASSFRGGGGNEQFF. The CDR3 region has the DNA TGTGCCAGCAGTTTTCGAGGGGGCGGAGGCAATGAGCAGTTCTTC.

V gene TRBV28 combines with J gene TRBJ2-6, with D possibly TRBD2 on 5 matching bases. The CDR3 sequence is 16 residues long. V lost 2 bases, J lost 0 bases, and 8 bases lay in between. Germline CDR1 reads MDHEN; CDR2 reads SYDVKM. CDR3 nucleotide sequence: TGTGCCAGCAGTTTAATCAGCGGCTCTGGGGCCAACGTCCTGACTTTC. Amino acids: CASSLISGSGANVLTF. Supplemented by reference TRBV28 and TRBJ2-6, the full variable domain reads DVKVTQSSRYLVKRTGEKVFLECVQDMDHENMFWYRQDPGLGLRLIYFSYDVKMKEKGDIPEGYSVSREKKERFSLILESASTNQTSMYLCASSLISGSGANVLTFGAGSRLTVL.

The chain is built from TRBV4-1 and TRBJ2-5; D may correspond to TRBD1 or TRBD2 (5 bases each). The CDR3 extends over 14 amino acids. Trimming shortened V by 1 base and J by 1 base, and 7 bases separated the two germline ends. CDR1 is MGHRA, CDR2 YSYEKL, per germline. CDR3 in amino acids: CASSQGGPQETQYF. CDR3 nucleotides: TGCGCCAGCAGCCAAGGGGGACCCCAAGAGACCCAGTACTTC.

This clone was found once. The chain is built from TRBV4-3 and TRBJ2-2; tentative D call: TRBD2 (6 bases). The germline gives CDR1 LGHNA, CDR2 YSLEER. Trimming took off 0 bases at V and 0 bases at J, with 11 bases between the two ends. The CDR3 has 17 residues. The CDR3 nucleotides read TGCGCCAGCAGCCAAGAACCTAGCGCTTCGAACACCGGGGAGCTGTTTTTT. It codes for CASSQEPSASNTGELFF.

The genes are TRBV9 and TRBJ1-2; 12 positions match TRBD1. The CDR3 extends over 16 amino acids. Trimming cost V 3 bases and J 1 base; bases outside gene matches: 4. Germline assignment: CDR1 SGDLS and CDR2 YYNGEE. CDR3 DNA: TGTGCCAGCAGCGCCAGGGACAGGGGGCTTAACTATGGCTACACCTTC. Its translation is CASSARDRGLNYGYTF.

The CDR3 loop is CAISSLGGQGYNEQFF. The CDR3 region has the DNA TGTGCCATCAGCTCTCTGGGGGGGCAGGGATACAATGAGCAGTTCTTC. This chain uses TRBV10-3 with TRBJ2-1, with D possibly TRBD2 on 7 matching bases. The V and J ends lost 6 bases and 4 bases respectively, with 19 bases between them. The CDR3 has 16 amino acids. CDR1 is ENHRY and CDR2 is SYGVKD in the germline V gene.

Details on this clone: The germline gene is not matched at one end of the junction; a read error may be the cause. J is TRBJ2-3 and V is TRBV7-7, with TRBD2 matching over 11 bases. CDR1 is SSHAT, CDR2 FNYEAQ, per germline (reference sequence). This CDR3 is 15 amino acids long. The CDR3 spells CASSLGLAGTDTQYF. DNA for the CDR3: TGTGCTAGCAGCCTGGGACTAGCGGGCACAGATACGCAGTATTTT.

The genes are TRBV2 and TRBJ2-3; D is tentatively TRBD1 or TRBD2 (6 bases each). CDR3 size: 17 residues. Deletions cut 1 base from V and 4 bases from J, with 18 bases between. Germline V gene sequence: CDR1 SNHLY, CDR2 FYNNEI. CDR3 DNA sequence: TGTGCCAGCAGTGAAGGTGCCCGGAGGGGGTGGGCAGATACGCAGTATTTT. This gives the protein CASSEGARRGWADTQYF.

The chain combines TRBV30 with TRBJ1-3, with a possible D match to TRBD1 (5 bases). V was clipped by 1 base and J by 4 bases, with 14 bases between them. CDR3 size: 15 residues. The germline V gene has CDR1 GTSNPN and CDR2 SVGIG (reference sequence). CDR3 sequence (DNA): TGTGCCTGGAGTGAGCAGGGTCTAAGAGGAAACACCATATATTTT. It encodes CAWSEQGLRGNTIYF.